Sequencing of this T cell receptor (beta chain) was carried out in a study of T cells in Graves' hyperthyroidism and ophthalmopathy. Diagnoses rested on clinical symptoms, serum thyroxine and TRAb, thyroid ultrasound and orbital computed tomography. Fresh peripheral blood, 8 to 10 ml of it, supplied the PBMCs. This clonotype was counted between two and nine times. Its antigen is unknown. There are 16 residues in the CDR3. The ends lost 2 bases at V and 4 bases at J; junction bases unmatched: 6. Per germline, CDR1 KGHDR and CDR2 SFDVKD. Whole-study results and caveats: Ophthalmopathy was separated from stable hyperthyroidism by a 13 V-J model.

Amplified regions were TCR beta CDR3 sequences from RNA transcripts. Initially, a first-round RT-PCR of the TCR CDR3 employed the HTBI primer set. TCRdb independently ran MiXCR on the multiplex PCR reads; one entry per CDR3 protein. Of approximately 400,000 distinct CDR3 sequences listed, about a sixth were seen once; the top ten hold about 27%. The V gene is TRBV24-1, the J gene TRBJ2-2; TRBD2 matches 7 bases. Sequenced input: blood. The receptor was isolated from a woman in her late teens or twenties with Graves' hyperthyroidism that later progressed to Graves' ophthalmopathy. CDR3 in DNA: TGTGCCACCAGTGATTCCGGGGAGGGCCCCACCGGGGAGCTGTTTTTT. It is translated as CATSDSGEGPTGELFF.